This T cell receptor beta chain comes out of a study of T-cell reconstitution after alpha-beta-depleted transplantation in children. This CDR3 spans 14 amino acids. Per germline, CDR1 MNHEY and CDR2 SVGEGT. The V end was cut by 6 bases, the J end by 3 bases, with 14 bases between. This clonotype appeared a few times. Researchers prepared the TCRbeta library using unique molecular identifiers, the study reports. In TCRdb, the PCR reads were re-called with MiXCR into one record per CDR3 protein. The profile shows around 580,000 distinct CDR3 sequences, roughly 30% of them singletons. The material was PBMCs, obtained before TCRalphabeta/CD19-depleted stem cell transplant. The sequence came from a boy younger than two with Wiskott-Aldrich syndrome, due to receive a stem cell transplant. The chain couples TRBV6-2 or TRBV6-3 to TRBJ1-1; D remains unclear. The DNA for the CDR3 is TGTGCCAGCAGACAACCTAACAGCTACACTGAAGCTTTCTTT. The encoded protein is CASRQPNSYTEAFF.